This TCR beta chain is drawn from a study of tumor and adjacent non-tumor tissue in lung cancer. For the study at large: Aged roughly 31 to 80 years, patients included 10 men and 4 or 5 women with stage I to III disease. Around 4.4 million productive TCRbeta reads were obtained per sample on average.

The CDR3 has 16 amino acids. Losses at the gene ends were 6 bases for V and 8 bases for J; bases not matched to a gene: 16. The germline CDR1 and CDR2 sequences are SGHAT and FQNNGV. Study-wide points: Normal lung showed higher cumulative top 100 clone frequency than tumor.

Three rounds of nested PCR, following a modified ARM-PCR protocol, produced the TCRbeta library. TCRdb processed the multiplex PCR reads anew with MiXCR; each CDR3 protein has one entry. The sample contains 98,000 or so distinct CDR3 sequences, about 80% of which appear only once. On this clonotype: Its antigen is still unknown.

This sample's RNA came from whole unsorted tissue. The normal lung tissue was taken more than 3 cm from the tumor edge. The rearrangement joins TRBV11-2 to TRBJ2-1; 7 nucleotides agree with TRBD2. The receptor comes from a man aged 60 to 75 with small cell lung cancer. The sequenced sample consisted of distant non-tumor lung tissue. The CDR3 DNA is TGTGCCAGCAGTCGGGAGGATATTACGGCCCTCCATGAGCAGTTCTTC. Translated, it gives CASSREDITALHEQFF.